The rows below give T cell receptor beta chains drawn from one sample of a study of blood T cell repertoires in COVID-19. Sequencing used immunoSEQ multiplex PCR; TCRdb keeps in-frame clones, though not all of them. The data contain 150,000 to 200,000 clones, about 86% of them singletons. The sequencing sample was made of peripheral blood. The origin of the receptors is a human donor with acute or convalescent COVID-19. The donor label of this sample is uncertain. CDR3s include the opening cysteine and the closing phenylalanine or tryptophan.

j_call,v_call,cdr3_aa
TRBJ1-2,TRBV28,CASTLNRGYGYTF
TRBJ2-1,TRBV7-9,CASSPAASGTIYNEQFF
TRBJ2-7,TRBV5-1,CASSLAGGHYEQYF
TRBJ1-2,TRBV10-3,CAIKGTGMSFRDAVDGYTF
TRBJ1-2,TRBV28,CASSLARVSDYGYTF
TRBJ2-2,TRBV7-2,CASSPGLAGSANTGELFF
TRBJ2-2,TRBV3-1/TRBV3-2,CASSQGALPGELFF
TRBJ1-5,TRBV18,CASSPVRDQPQHF
TRBJ1-5,TRBV19,CASSMRGQGAGQPQHF
TRBJ1-5,TRBV5-6,CASSLGQVGNQPQHF
TRBJ2-3,TRBV6-4,CASNLRGPEDTQYF
TRBJ2-7,TRBV28,CASSLSPDIYEQYF
TRBJ2-7,TRBV11-2,CASSYKPGHFYEQYF
TRBJ1-2,TRBV28,CASSAATGFYGYTF
TRBJ2-3,TRBV30,CAWRLAGGQDTQYF
TRBJ2-7,TRBV5-6,CASRPSLASDNEQYF
TRBJ2-6,TRBV25-1,CASTSPGANVLTF
TRBJ2-3,TRBV19,CASSKLSTDTQYF
TRBJ2-5,TRBV2,CASTRDRIEETQYF
TRBJ2-2,TRBV5-1,CASSFTQVTGELFF
TRBJ1-3,TRBV19,CASSNLLGAGGDSSGNTIYF
TRBJ2-3,TRBV30,CAWSPGTASTDTQYF
TRBJ1-5,TRBV2,CASRGAVSNQPQHF
TRBJ1-6,TRBV7-9,CASSPQGQAYNSPLHF
TRBJ1-6,TRBV5-1,CASSPRDRGSPLHF
TRBJ1-1,TRBV10-3,CAISESLGRTKAFF
TRBJ2-1,TRBV6-5,CASRLGQGAGNEQFF
TRBJ2-7,TRBV18,CASSPPAEAGRYEQYF
TRBJ2-7,TRBV19,CASSNGFLGYEQYF
TRBJ2-1,TRBV30,CAWSLTLAGGPGNEQFF
TRBJ2-2,TRBV10-3,CAIGGLATEDTGELFF
TRBJ1-1,TRBV11-2,CASSLEVPGTEAFF
TRBJ2-2,TRBV7-9,CASSSDREVSGELFF
TRBJ2-7,TRBV19,CASSPGLAGSYEQYF
TRBJ1-2,TRBV7-6,CASSSRQDYGYTF
TRBJ2-1,TRBV5-1,CASSFQGPYNEQFF
TRBJ2-3,TRBV7-2,CASSRGDTQYF
TRBJ1-6,TRBV28,CASSLDSSSYNSPLHF
TRBJ2-7,TRBV6-5,CASSRHVQELEQYF
TRBJ2-2,TRBV5-6,CASRAGVYTGELFF
TRBJ2-1,TRBV5-8,CASSQPTWTSGSSYNEQFF
TRBJ1-2,TRBV6-5,CASGGRVYGYTF
TRBJ1-4,TRBV25-1,CASSDLTGAGNEKLFF
TRBJ1-6,TRBV6-6,CASSYSDSTGREPLHF
TRBJ2-5,TRBV5-4,CASSLGGREETQYF
TRBJ1-5,TRBV2,CASRGAQANQPQHF
TRBJ1-4,TRBV6-5,CASTLDRGKLFF
TRBJ1-1,TRBV18,CASSQATGLNTEAFF
TRBJ1-4,TRBV7-2,CASSERGSHEKLFF
TRBJ1-2,TRBV3-1/TRBV3-2,CASSQVEGIYGYTF
TRBJ2-5,TRBV5-8,CASSFRQAQETQYF